This is a list of T cell receptor beta chains from one sample in a study of CD8+CD57+ T cells in acquired aplastic anemia. TCRdb fed the reads into MiXCR, producing one record per CDR3 protein. The sample consists of roughly 130,000 distinct CDR3 sequences, 48% of them appearing once. Sample: sorted CD4+, CD8+, or CD8+CD57+ T cells (not recorded which) from PBMCs. These receptors all stem from a human donor in good health, serving as a control. CDR3s include the opening cysteine and the closing phenylalanine or tryptophan. Fields, in order: V gene, D gene, clone size, J gene, CDR3 DNA, CDR3 protein. A D gene is named only where the DNA matches it firmly. Clone size is stated in some rows and not others, as once, few, many or a class when expanded.

>TRBV2|-|-|TRBJ1-4
TGTGCCAGCAGTGGAGGGGACCATGAAAAACTGTTTTTT
CASSGGDHEKLFF
>TRBV20-1|TRBD2|-|TRBJ2-7
TGCAGTGCTAGAGATCTCCTAGCGGGGGCCTACGAGCAGTACTTC
CSARDLLAGAYEQYF
>TRBV6-5|TRBD1|-|TRBJ2-7
TGTGCCAGCAGTTACAGCGGGACAGGGTTGGGCCACGAGCAGTACTTC
CASSYSGTGLGHEQYF
>TRBV7-2|TRBD2|-|TRBJ2-5
TGTGCCAGCAGCTCCGGACTAGCGGGGGGAGAGGACCAGTACTTC
CASSSGLAGGEDQYF
>TRBV9|-|many|TRBJ2-4
TGTGCCAGCGGAGGAGCTGGGAACATTCAGTACTTC
CASGGAGNIQYF
>TRBV12-3/TRBV12-4|-|-|TRBJ1-6
TGTGCCAGCAGCAGGGGCAGCGGGCCCCTCCACTTT
CASSRGSGPLHF
>TRBV6-1|-|many|TRBJ1-2
TGTGCCAGCACCCGGGACAATTATCTTTCCACCGATGGCTACACCTTC
CASTRDNYLSTDGYTF
>TRBV7-8|-|many|TRBJ1-5
TGTGCCAGCAGCTCCACAGGAGAACAGCCCCAGCATTTT
CASSSTGEQPQHF
>TRBV19|-|-|TRBJ2-7
TGTGCCAGTAGTATAGTGGACAGCGAGCAGTACTTC
CASSIVDSEQYF
>TRBV28|TRBD1|many|TRBJ2-7
TGTGCCAGCAGTCAGCCGGGACAGGGCTACGAGCAGTACTTC
CASSQPGQGYEQYF
>TRBV25-1|-|many|TRBJ1-2
TGTGCCAGCAGTCAGTATGACTATGGCTACACCTTC
CASSQYDYGYTF
>TRBV19|-|-|TRBJ1-6
TGTGCCAGTCAACCCGCGGGGGCAGGGTCACCCCTCCACTTT
CASQPAGAGSPLHF
>TRBV6-6|-|many|TRBJ1-2
TGTGCCAGCAGTTACTCTACCACGGGACACCTCGGCTACACCTTC
CASSYSTTGHLGYTF
>TRBV27|-|many|TRBJ1-6
TGTGCCAGCAGTTTATCGGTTGTCTCCTATAATTCACCCCTCCACTTT
CASSLSVVSYNSPLHF
>TRBV7-9|-|-|TRBJ1-6
TGTGCCAGCAGCTTAGACAATTCACCCCTCCACTTT
CASSLDNSPLHF
>TRBV5-1|TRBD2|many|TRBJ2-1
TGCGCCAGCAGCTCGGCTCTAGGCGGGGGGGTAAATGAGCAGTTCTTC
CASSSALGGGVNEQFF
>TRBV25-1|-|many|TRBJ1-2
TGTGCCAGCAGTTCCCCGAATGACTATGGCTACACCTTC
CASSSPNDYGYTF
>TRBV7-9|TRBD1|many|TRBJ2-5
TGTGCCAGCAGCTTAGAACGGGACAGGGGCCAAGAGACCCAGTACTTC
CASSLERDRGQETQYF
>TRBV20-1|-|-|TRBJ1-4
TGCAGTGCTAGAACGGGGGCAGGGGCTGAAAAACTGTTTTTT
CSARTGAGAEKLFF
>TRBV11-3|-|-|TRBJ1-2
TGTGCCAGCAGCCCGGACTCTGGAAACACCTTC
CASSPDSGNTF
>TRBV7-9|TRBD1|-|TRBJ2-7
TGTGCCAGCAGCTTCCTCGCGGGACAGGCCTACGAGCAGTACTTC
CASSFLAGQAYEQYF
>TRBV9|TRBD2|-|TRBJ2-3
TGTGCCAGCCTTAGCGGGGGTACGCAGTATTTT
CASLSGGTQYF
>TRBV19|-|many|TRBJ1-5
TGTGCCAGTTACAGGTCCGCGGGGGAGCCCCAGCATTTT
CASYRSAGEPQHF
>TRBV14|-|-|TRBJ2-2
TGTGCCAGCAGCCAACGACCGTGGACCCAGAACGCCGGGGAGCTGTTTTTT
CASSQRPWTQNAGELFF
>TRBV7-9|-|many|TRBJ1-1
TGTGCCAGCAGTCCCAGAAGGGTGTGGGACACTGAAGCTTTCTTT
CASSPRRVWDTEAFF
>TRBV6-1|-|-|TRBJ1-2
TGTGCCAGCCGAAATGGGGAGGATGGCTACACCTTC
CASRNGEDGYTF
>TRBV2|-|many|TRBJ1-5
TGTGCCAGCAGTGACCCGACAGGAACCCTCCAGCCCCAGCATTTT
CASSDPTGTLQPQHF
>TRBV7-3|-|-|TRBJ2-1
TGTGCCAGCAGTCAGGACACAAACAATGAGCAGTTCTTC
CASSQDTNNEQFF
>TRBV10-3|TRBD1|-|TRBJ2-5
TGTGCCACCTTAGAACGGGCAGGGGGCAAAGAGACCCAGTACTTC
CATLERAGGKETQYF
>TRBV2|-|-|TRBJ1-5
TGTGCCAGCAGTGCTAACCTGGTAGAGCCCCAGCATTTT
CASSANLVEPQHF
>TRBV24-1|-|once|TRBJ1-6
TGTGCCAGCCAGGGGATTGTTAATTCACCCCTCCACTTT
CASQGIVNSPLHF
>TRBV10-2|TRBD1|-|TRBJ2-7
TGCGCCAGCAGTTCCGACAGGGATTACGAGCAGTACTTC
CASSSDRDYEQYF
>TRBV7-2|-|many|TRBJ2-6
TGTGCCAGCAGCTTACTAGGTGGGGCCAACGTCCTGACTTTC
CASSLLGGANVLTF
>TRBV9|TRBD1|many|TRBJ1-1
TGTGCCAGCAGCGTAGGCCCCCAGGGGGACACTGAAGCTTTCTTT
CASSVGPQGDTEAFF
>TRBV7-9|-|once|TRBJ1-2
TGTGCCACCCATCGGTCCTATGGCTACACCTTC
CATHRSYGYTF
>TRBV15|-|-|TRBJ2-3
TGTGCCACCAGCAGCCCTAGGGACATCGATACGCAGTATTTT
CATSSPRDIDTQYF
>TRBV15|TRBD1|-|TRBJ1-5
TGTGCCACCAGCAGACCCCAGGGGGCAGGGAAGCCCCAGCATTTT
CATSRPQGAGKPQHF
>TRBV7-3|TRBD2|few|TRBJ2-3
TGTGCCAGCAGCTCGGCGGGAGGGGCAGATACGCAGTATTTT
CASSSAGGADTQYF
>TRBV10-1|-|-|TRBJ1-2
TGCGCCAGCAGTGAGACAGGTTTTGGGTATGGCTACACCTTC
CASSETGFGYGYTF
>TRBV9|-|-|TRBJ2-2
TGTGCCAGCAGCGTAGCCTCCACCGGGGAGCTGTTTTTT
CASSVASTGELFF
>TRBV5-6|TRBD1|many|TRBJ1-4
TGTGCCAGCAGCGGCGGGACAGGCATTACTAATGAAAAACTGTTTTTT
CASSGGTGITNEKLFF
>TRBV24-1|-|-|TRBJ2-5
TGTGCCACCAGTGATGCACAGGGATTTCAAGAGACCCAGTACTTC
CATSDAQGFQETQYF
>TRBV7-2|-|once|TRBJ1-2
TGTGCCAGCAGCCAAGGGGCCGGGTCTGGCTACACCTTC
CASSQGAGSGYTF
>TRBV7-2|-|many|TRBJ2-3
TGTGCCAGCAGCTCCGGTGGGGCAGATACGCAGTATTTT
CASSSGGADTQYF
>TRBV19|TRBD1|-|TRBJ1-2
TGTGCCAGTGGGGGACAGGAGTATGGCTACACCTTC
CASGGQEYGYTF
>TRBV11-1|-|-|TRBJ2-1
TGTGCCAGCAGCTTGTCCTATAGGGACTCCTACAATGAGCAGCTCTTC
CASSLSYRDSYNEQLF
>TRBV9|TRBD1|few|TRBJ1-6
TGTGCCAGCAGCCCGGGACAGAATTCACCCCTCCACTTT
CASSPGQNSPLHF
>TRBV20-1|TRBD2|many|TRBJ2-7
TGCAGTGCTAGAGAGACTAGCGGGGATGGCTACGAGCAGTACTTC
CSARETSGDGYEQYF